What follows describes a single TCR beta chain. What it recognizes is unknown. These data are taken from a study of blood T cells in healthy people across ages. V shed 5 bases and J shed 0 bases, with 26 bases lying between them. This CDR3 comprises 20 residues. The germline gives CDR1 MDHEN, CDR2 SYDVKM. It was with a sample-barcoded 5' primer and a J-beta primer mix that a second PCR of about 6 to 12 cycles was run. Via MiXCR, TCRdb re-called the 5' RACE reads, giving one row per CDR3 protein. The sample has almost 550,000 distinct CDR3 sequences; approximately 25% are singletons. General study findings and limits: Naive T cell percentage by flow cytometry tracked strongly with beta diversity.

The same sample was also studied in work on T cells of mothers and their children. That study reports: Related mother-child pairs shared slightly more overlap than unrelated pairs, but the difference was non-significant.

Sequenced material: blood. The receptor was derived from a boy aged 10-17 years in good health. The chain employs TRBV28 and TRBJ1-5; D not certain. The DNA of the CDR3 is TGTGCCAGCAGTGTATACAGAAGGTTCAATATTGGGGATAGCAATCAGCCCCAGCATTTT. Its protein product is CASSVYRRFNIGDSNQPQHF.